This T cell receptor beta chain is from a study of blood T cells in healthy people across ages. Germline-derived CDR1 and CDR2 are SGHTA and FQGNSA. The CDR3 runs to 14 residues. The J segment lost 7 bases and the V segment lost 3 bases, leaving 8 bases of the junction unmatched. Each sample provided at least 6 micrograms of extracted total RNA. A sample-barcoded 5' primer and a J-beta primer mix were used in a second PCR of about 6 to 12 cycles. TCRdb analysed the 5' RACE reads with MiXCR anew, one entry per CDR3 protein. The repertoire holds more than 500,000 distinct CDR3 sequences, 27% seen once, with around a sixth in the top ten. This clonotype was detected a few times.

The sample was blood. V gene TRBV7-2 combines with J gene TRBJ1-1; 7 bases align to TRBD1. The origin of this receptor is a woman in her sixties or seventies in good health. CDR3 region: CASSFGGGTVEAFF. The CDR3 DNA reads TGTGCCAGCAGCTTCGGGGGAGGGACAGTTGAAGCTTTCTTT.